This section outlines one T cell receptor beta chain sequence together with its context. Its cognate antigen is unknown. This entry comes from a study of blood T cells in healthy people across ages. Study-level points and caveats: PBMCs were not sorted, which prevented a conclusive comparison of naive versus antigen-experienced cells.

CDR1 is LGHNA, CDR2 YNFKEQ, per germline. V shed 2 bases, J shed 0 bases, and the junction held 4 bases outside the gene matches. The CDR3 is 16 residues long. The donors, healthy Caucasians from Russia, were aged about 6 to 100. PCR was performed a second time for about 7 to 12 cycles using a sample-barcoded 5' primer and a J-beta primer mix. A tag from a template-switch adaptor with 12 random nucleotides marked each cDNA molecule. There were at least 2.5 million CDR3-containing paired-end reads obtained from each sample. TCRdb re-derived calls from the 5' RACE reads in MiXCR, one entry per CDR3 protein. The sample holds approximately 850,000 distinct CDR3 sequences, 58% seen once.

This sequence was found in a man aged 25 to 45 in good health. Sequencing input: blood. The chain is built from TRBV4-2 and TRBJ2-1; 7 nucleotides match TRBD1. The CDR3 protein is CASSQNRDSSYNEQFF. CDR3 nucleotide sequence: TGTGCCAGCAGCCAAAACCGGGACAGCTCCTACAATGAGCAGTTCTTC.